This T cell receptor beta chain was recorded in a study of cytomegalovirus exposure and HLA in healthy donors. The donors were part of the roughly 130-subject validation cohort, which stood apart from the 666-subject first cohort. For this clone: Its target is unknown.

Whole-study findings and limits: Cytomegalovirus status was reportedly diagnosed by the classifier with high specificity and sensitivity. In the 120 validation repertoires, approximately 94% of cluster scores exceeded 0, per a later analysis. A list of 164 TCR beta chains associated with cytomegalovirus was given.

Some clones are missing from TCRdb's copy, which holds only in-frame ones; the method was immunoSEQ multiplex PCR. The repertoire has some 250,000 clones, around 90% of them found once; the top ten carry approximately 3%. V dropped 0 bases and J dropped 3; count of bases not matched to a gene: 2. This CDR3 region has 16 residues. The germline gives CDR1 LGHNA, CDR2 YNFKEQ. The receptor comes from a woman in her twenties or thirties in good health and CMV-seronegative. The chain recombines TRBV4-2 with TRBJ1-2; the match to TRBD1 covers 12 bases. The material sequenced was PBMCs. The CDR3, as DNA: TGTGCCAGCAGCCAAGAGGGACAGGGGGCGGACTATGGCTACACCTTC. It encodes CASSQEGQGADYGYTF.